Listed here is a single TCR beta chain. A read error is possible here, since a much larger clone lies one base away. These data are taken from a study of regulatory T cells in long-lasting Graves disease. Background on the study: Positivity for TSH receptor antibodies plus over 5 years of antithyroid drugs meant persistent Graves' disease.

Indicated time point: persistent/refractory GD, antithyroid drugs over 5 years with positive TRAb. TCR sequences were obtained from RNA taken from PBMCs. HTBI primers from iRepertoire and Arm-PCR of CDR3 regions yielded the TCR beta libraries. A single record per CDR3 protein comes from TCRdb applying MiXCR to the multiplex PCR reads. The sample yields more than 350,000 distinct CDR3 sequences, 21% seen once. Germline V gene sequence: CDR1 MNHNS, CDR2 SASEGT. Losses at the gene ends were 4 bases for V and 5 bases for J; bases not matched to a gene: 7. This CDR3 has 14 amino acids. The chain couples TRBV6-1 to TRBJ1-2; 7 nucleotides match TRBD1. The TCR comes from a female donor with Graves disease. The source was peripheral blood mononuclear cells (PBMCs), collected when the disease was refractory, from a patient treated with antithyroid drugs. CDR3 amino acids: CASSGTGTAYGYTF. The CDR3 bases are TGTGCCAGCAGTGGCACCGGGACAGCATATGGCTACACCTTC.